Described below is a single T cell receptor beta chain sequence and its context. This sample was taken from a study of blood T cell repertoires in COVID-19. Study details: Acute and convalescent COVID-19 samples came from the United States, Italy and Spain. PBMCs, B-cell-depleted T cells, or T cells were the source of the cDNA or gDNA that made up the material.

Method: immunoSEQ multiplex PCR; TCRdb's copy keeps in-frame clones and lacks some. The sample includes tens of thousands of clones, roughly 85% of them seen just once. V shed 1 base, J shed 12 bases, and the junction held 6 bases outside the gene matches. The CDR3 runs to 14 residues. Germline V gives CDR1 SGHVS, CDR2 FQNEAQ. The receptor comes from a human donor in a cohort sampled during active COVID-19. The donor label of this sample is uncertain. Sequenced: peripheral blood. This chain connects TRBV7-8 to TRBJ2-1, with TRBD1 matching 10 bases. The CDR3 nucleotides are TGTGCCAGCAGCTTAGTGGGACAGGGGCCAGGGCAGTTCTTC. Translating it yields CASSLVGQGPGQFF.